Sequencing of this T cell receptor beta chain was carried out in a study of T cells expressing NK-cell markers. Study-level information: Seven sequenced donors out of eight were HCMV-seropositive, one seronegative.

cDNA encoding TCR beta was synthesized via 5'RACE template switching incorporating UMIs. TCRdb reprocessed the 5' RACE reads and reports one entry per CDR3 protein, with no DNA. Here the sample table reports approximately 170,000 distinct CDR3 sequences. The germline V gene encodes CDR1 SEHNR and CDR2 FQNEAQ (reference sequence). This CDR3 spans 12 amino acids. The TCR was taken from a man aged 18-69 years in good health. The chain uses TRBV7-9 and TRBJ2-1. The specimen was blood T cells: a sorted CD56 or NKG2C T cell subset, CD4+ or CD8+ T cells, or bulk PBMC T cells (not recorded which). CDR3 region: CASSLAASPQFF.